The 13 T cell receptor beta chains below were found in one sample sequenced in a study of OX40 agonist ivuxolimab in advanced cancers. Clones were sequenced by immunoSEQ multiplex PCR, and TCRdb holds only the in-frame ones, with some missing. Counted here are approximately 100,000 clones, roughly 88% occurring once; the ten biggest clones make up about 1.6%. The sequences come from CD4+ or CD8+ T cells sorted from blood, collected in a trial of the OX40 agonist ivuxolimab. These receptors came from an adult with an advanced solid tumor such as melanoma, head and neck, liver or kidney cancer.

This rearrangement joins TRBV11-3 to TRBJ2-3; TRBD1 is a possible D gene (6 bases). The germline gives CDR1 SGHNT, CDR2 YENEEA. The ends were cut back, 0 bases at V and 9 bases at J, with 10 bases in the middle. The CDR3 covers 13 residues. CDR3 loop: CASSLDPQGTQYF. The CDR3 nucleotides are TGTGCCAGCAGCTTAGATCCACAGGGAACGCAGTATTTT. Supplemented by reference TRBV11-3 and TRBJ2-3, the full variable domain reads EAGVVQSPRYKIIEKKQPVAFWCNPISGHNTLYWYLQNLGQGPELLIRYENEEAVDDSQLPKDRFSAERLKGVDSTLKIQPAELGDSAVYLCASSLDPQGTQYFGPGTRLTVL.

V gene TRBV7-9 combines with J gene TRBJ1-3; 12 nucleotides align to TRBD1. Trimming removed 4 bases from V and 4 bases from J; junction bases left unmatched: 5. The CDR3 length is 16 residues. Germline CDR1 is SEHNR and CDR2 is FQNEAQ (reference sequence). Written as DNA, the CDR3 is TGTGCCAGCAGCTCGGGACAGGGGGCACAAGGAAACACCATATATTTT. Protein: CASSSGQGAQGNTIYF.

The chain carries TRBV13 and TRBJ2-1; 7 bases align to TRBD2. The length of the CDR3 is 16 residues. CDR1 and CDR2 (germline): PRHDT, FYEKMQ (reference sequence). V lost 0 bases and J lost 5; bases outside the gene matches: 7. CDR3 protein: CASSLGMGGGDNEQFF. Here the CDR3 DNA reads TGTGCCAGCAGCTTAGGGATGGGCGGGGGAGACAATGAGCAGTTCTTC.

The chain uses TRBV19 and TRBJ2-1; 8 bases line up with TRBD2. J lost 6 bases, V lost 5 bases, and 12 bases had no gene match. The CDR3 covers 16 residues. Germline CDR1 LNHDA, CDR2 SQIVND (reference sequence). The CDR3 protein is CASSLTFSGISNEQFF. The CDR3 nucleotides are TGTGCCAGTAGTTTGACCTTTAGCGGGATTAGCAATGAGCAGTTCTTC.

The genes are TRBV4-2 and TRBJ2-1; tentative D call: TRBD2 (6 bases). This CDR3 contains 17 residues. Germline V gives CDR1 LGHNA, CDR2 YNFKEQ. Trimming pared 4 bases from V and 3 bases from J, leaving 19 bases between. CDR3 sequence (DNA): TGTGCCAGCAGCCGTCCCTATAACGAGGACTACTACAATGAGCAGTTCTTC. Its translation: CASSRPYNEDYYNEQFF.

The genes are TRBV27 and TRBJ1-5; weak D call: TRBD1 (6 bases). The V gene's germline CDR1 is MNHEY and CDR2 SMNVEV (reference sequence). The CDR3 contains 14 residues. V lost 6 bases to trimming and J lost 5 bases, with 14 bases between them. For the CDR3, the DNA is TGTGCCAGCAGACCAGGGGCGGGGTATCAGCCCCAGCATTTT. It yields the protein CASRPGAGYQPQHF.

This CDR3 is CASSLVATGTDTQYF. The CDR3 nucleotides read TGCGCCAGCAGCTTGGTGGCTACCGGGACAGATACGCAGTATTTT. The gene calls are TRBV5-1 and TRBJ2-3; D is uncertain. Trimming stripped 0 bases from V and 3 bases from J, with 11 bases between. Germline V gives CDR1 SGHRS, CDR2 YFSETQ. The CDR3 totals 15 residues. Full variable domain (rest looked up from reference TRBV5-1 and TRBJ2-3): KAGVTQTPRYLIKTRGQQVTLSCSPISGHRSVSWYQQTPGQGLQFLFEYFSETQRNKGNFPGRFSGRQFSNSRSEMNVSTLELGDSALYLCASSLVATGTDTQYFGPGTRLTVL.

The chain recombines TRBV4-1 with TRBJ2-3, with 10 bases aligning to TRBD2. The CDR3 consists of 19 residues. Germline-derived CDR1 and CDR2 are MGHRA and YSYEKL. The ends lost 0 bases at V and 2 bases at J; junction bases unmatched: 11. The CDR3 loop reads CASSQEDSGRNQVTDTQYF. CDR3 nucleotides: TGCGCCAGCAGCCAAGAAGATAGCGGGAGGAACCAGGTCACAGATACGCAGTATTTT.

The V call is TRBV5-1, the J call TRBJ1-1; no reliable D call. The CDR3 totals 13 residues. CDR1 and CDR2 from the germline V gene are SGHRS and YFSETQ. Trimming stripped 0 bases from V and 2 bases from J, with 5 bases between. CDR3 protein: CASSLDRNTEAFF. The CDR3 region has the DNA TGCGCCAGCAGCTTGGACAGAAACACTGAAGCTTTCTTT.

This clone was observed a single time. This sequence joins TRBV6-6 and TRBJ2-5, with D possibly matching TRBD1 (7 bases). V dropped 0 bases and J dropped 4 bases, with 9 bases sitting between them. The CDR3 loop spans 14 amino acids. Germline values: CDR1 MNHNY, CDR2 SVGAGI (reference sequence). Here the CDR3 reads CASSYSQGGETQYF. CDR3 in DNA: TGTGCCAGCAGTTACTCGCAGGGGGGAGAGACCCAGTACTTC.

The rearrangement joins TRBV19 to TRBJ2-3; 7 nucleotides line up with TRBD2. Germline V lookup: CDR1 LNHDA, CDR2 SQIVND (reference sequence). The CDR3 has 17 amino acids. The V gene end was trimmed by 3 bases and the J gene end by 2 bases; junction bases not matched to a gene: 11. CDR3: CASSMARLAQITDTQYF. The CDR3 bases are TGTGCCAGTAGTATGGCACGACTAGCCCAAATCACAGATACGCAGTATTTT.

The gene calls are TRBV5-8 and TRBJ1-1; D uncertain. CDR1 is SGHTS, CDR2 YDEGEE, per germline. Trimming pared 0 bases from V and 6 bases from J, leaving 3 bases between. CDR3 length: 11 residues. In nucleotides, the CDR3 is TGTGCCAGCAGCTTGGTGCCTGAAGCTTTCTTT. The encoded protein is CASSLVPEAFF.

This rearrangement joins TRBV7-2 to TRBJ1-5; 8 nucleotides agree with TRBD1. The germline CDR1 and CDR2 sequences are SGHTA and FQGNSA. Losses at the gene ends were 5 bases for V and 2 bases for J; bases not matched to a gene: 8. The CDR3 runs 16 residues. CDR3 in DNA: TGTGCCAGCAGCCCAGCCACGGGACAGGGCAATCAGCCCCAGCATTTT. Translated: CASSPATGQGNQPQHF.